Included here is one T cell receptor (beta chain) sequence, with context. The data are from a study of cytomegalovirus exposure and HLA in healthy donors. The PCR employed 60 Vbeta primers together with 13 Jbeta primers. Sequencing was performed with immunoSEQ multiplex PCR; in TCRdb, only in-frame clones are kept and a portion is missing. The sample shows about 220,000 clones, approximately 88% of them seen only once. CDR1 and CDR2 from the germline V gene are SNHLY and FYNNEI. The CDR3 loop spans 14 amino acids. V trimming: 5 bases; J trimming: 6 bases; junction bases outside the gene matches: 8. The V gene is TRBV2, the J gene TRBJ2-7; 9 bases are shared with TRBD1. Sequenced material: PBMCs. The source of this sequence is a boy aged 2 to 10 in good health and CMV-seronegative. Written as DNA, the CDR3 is TGTGCCAGCAGTTTCGGGACAGGGTGGGGCGAGCAGTACTTC. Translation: CASSFGTGWGEQYF.